This T cell receptor beta chain stems from a study of blood T cell repertoires in COVID-19 (dated by TCRdb to the early 2020s). Context from the whole study: Collaborator samples came from the United States, Italy and Spain and covered acute and convalescent phases of COVID-19. The prospective study material was composed of cDNA or gDNA derived from T cells, B-cell-depleted T cells, or PBMCs. The dataset comprised deeply sampled blood TCRbeta repertoires from subjects exposed to, actively infected with, or recovered from COVID-19. The repertoires were released in a freely available public database meant as a resource for research on the immune response to SARS-CoV-2. The samples were drawn from two sources: the first 160 participants of the ongoing ImmuneRACE study, and about 1,300 subjects contributed by 6 global collaborators. Nearly every sample came with metadata listing a de-identified subject ID, COVID-19 status, age in years and sex. Where HLA class I and class II types were available, the types were taken from metadata supplied by the sample provider, not from assay-based typing. Summary of the overall study and its limitations: The amount of clinical and demographic metadata varied by source and participant and was provided uncurated.

Participants in the prospective study were enrolled through a virtual design, were aged about 18 to 100 years, and lived in fewer than 30 United States geographic areas. Cohort assignment in the prospective study relied on participant-reported clinical history from a screening survey and a study questionnaire. In the prospective study, mobile phlebotomists collected whole blood, serum and a nasopharyngeal or oropharyngeal swab from each participant. Prospective study participants could optionally give additional blood draws and questionnaires over an approximately 2-month period. Before DNA extraction, prospective study blood samples were shipped either frozen or at room temperature. The trim is 5 bases for V and 2 bases for J, with a gap of 10 bases between the germline ends. CDR3 length: 13 amino acids, cysteine to phenylalanine. The entry retains the CDR3 DNA only, 39 bases that are in frame from base 1. As encoded in the germline V gene (reference sequence), CDR1 is SEHNR while CDR2 is FQNEAQ.

A remark on this clone: The specificity of this receptor is unknown. No much larger clone exists at a distance of one base, and base qualities are not known.

The immunoSEQ Assay, a bias-controlled multiplex PCR, was used to amplify TCRbeta CDR3 regions from genomic DNA. Per the source publication's procedure: Within the assay, amplification of reference gene primers was used to estimate how many nucleated cells each sample contained. To quantify the absolute abundance of each unique TCRbeta CDR3 rearrangement, sequence reads were collapsed and filtered. For each sample, productive Simpson clonality was calculated as the square root of Simpson's diversity index over productive rearrangements. This is the immuneACCESS table as TCRdb keeps it, with only in-frame sequences that have V and J called. A part of the clones is gone; compared with another copy, unresolved V genes explain less than half, and the rest is unexplained. V and J calls and clone size are copied from that table; D and trimming were computed from the DNA. Within this sample are some 170,000 clones, with approximately 84% of them counted one time only. The ten largest clones add up to roughly 1.2% of the sample.

The source is a human donor with acute COVID-19. The donor label of this sample is uncertain. The sequence is built from TRBV7-9 and TRBJ2-7; the D gene identity is not certain. The sequencing sample was made of PBMCs or T cells enriched from blood (not recorded which). The DNA sequence is as follows: TGTGCCAGCAGCCCATCTAAGCCCTACGAGCAGTACTTC. It translates as CASSPSKPYEQYF.